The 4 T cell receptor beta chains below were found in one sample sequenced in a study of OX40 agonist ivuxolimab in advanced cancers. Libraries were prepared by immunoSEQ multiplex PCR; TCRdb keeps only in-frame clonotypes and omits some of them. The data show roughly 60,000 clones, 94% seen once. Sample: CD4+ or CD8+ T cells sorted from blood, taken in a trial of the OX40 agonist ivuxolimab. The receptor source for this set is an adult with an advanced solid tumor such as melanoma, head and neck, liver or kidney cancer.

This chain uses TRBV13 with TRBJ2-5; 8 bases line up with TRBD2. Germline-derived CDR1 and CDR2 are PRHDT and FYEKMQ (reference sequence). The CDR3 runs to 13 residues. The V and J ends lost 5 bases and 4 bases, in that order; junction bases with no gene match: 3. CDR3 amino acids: CASSGGTRETQYF. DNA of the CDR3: TGTGCCAGCAGCGGGGGGACTAGAGAGACCCAGTACTTC.

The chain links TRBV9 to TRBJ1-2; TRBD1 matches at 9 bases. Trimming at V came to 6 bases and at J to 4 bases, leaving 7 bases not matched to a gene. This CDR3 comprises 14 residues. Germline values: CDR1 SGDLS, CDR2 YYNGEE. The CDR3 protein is CASIDPTGGYGYTF. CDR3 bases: TGTGCCAGCATCGACCCGACAGGGGGCTATGGCTACACCTTC.

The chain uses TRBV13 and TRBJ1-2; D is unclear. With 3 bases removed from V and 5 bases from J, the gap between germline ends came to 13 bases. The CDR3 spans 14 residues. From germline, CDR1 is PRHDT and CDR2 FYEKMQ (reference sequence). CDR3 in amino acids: CASSLAGSSYGYTF. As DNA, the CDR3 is TGTGCCAGCAGCTTGGCCGGGTCCTCATATGGCTACACCTTC.

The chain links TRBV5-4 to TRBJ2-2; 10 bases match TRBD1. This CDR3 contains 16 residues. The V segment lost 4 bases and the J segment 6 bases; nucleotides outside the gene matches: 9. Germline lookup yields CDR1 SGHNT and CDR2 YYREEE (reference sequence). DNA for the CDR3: TGTGCCAGCAGCCCTCGGACAGGGGGTTCGCCCGGGGAGCTGTTTTTT. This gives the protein CASSPRTGGSPGELFF.